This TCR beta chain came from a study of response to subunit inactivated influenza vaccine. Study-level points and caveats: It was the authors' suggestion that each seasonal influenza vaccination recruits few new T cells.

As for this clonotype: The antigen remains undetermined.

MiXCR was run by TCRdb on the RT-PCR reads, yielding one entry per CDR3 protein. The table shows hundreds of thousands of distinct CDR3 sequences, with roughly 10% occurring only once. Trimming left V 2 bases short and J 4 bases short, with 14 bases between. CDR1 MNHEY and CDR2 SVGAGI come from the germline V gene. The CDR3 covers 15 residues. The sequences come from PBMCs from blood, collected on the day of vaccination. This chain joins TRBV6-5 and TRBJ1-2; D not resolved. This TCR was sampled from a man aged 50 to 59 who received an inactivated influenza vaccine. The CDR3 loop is CASSYENSDVYGYTF. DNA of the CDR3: TGTGCCAGCAGTTACGAAAACTCGGATGTCTATGGCTACACCTTC.